Described below is a single TCR beta chain sequence and its context. The source of the sample is a study of technical replicates of blood from a handful of donors. Trimming left V 5 bases short and J 1 base short, with 12 bases between. Germline V gene data show CDR1 as LNHDA and CDR2 as SQIVND (reference sequence). The CDR3 is 14 residues long. Clones were read by immunoSEQ multiplex PCR, and TCRdb kept only the in-frame ones, dropping some. The sample lists about 94,000 clones, roughly 95% seen once, with around 0.24% in the top ten. Material: T cells isolated from PBMCs. The V and J genes are TRBV19 and TRBJ2-7, with a weak D call TRBD2 (6 bases). The sequence derives from a human donor in good health. CDR3 region: CASSEPGVSYEQYF. Written as DNA, the CDR3 is TGTGCCAGTAGTGAGCCGGGGGTATCCTACGAGCAGTACTTC.